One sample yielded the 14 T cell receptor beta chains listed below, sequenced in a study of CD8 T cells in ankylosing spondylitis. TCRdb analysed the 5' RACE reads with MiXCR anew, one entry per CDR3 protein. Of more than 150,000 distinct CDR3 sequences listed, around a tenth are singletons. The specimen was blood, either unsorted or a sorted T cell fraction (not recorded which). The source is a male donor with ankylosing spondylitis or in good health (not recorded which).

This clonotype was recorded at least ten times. This chain's CDR3 is CSARGTGTDTQYF. The CDR3 DNA sequence: TGCAGTGCTAGGGGGACGGGCACAGATACGCAGTATTTT. V and J are TRBV20-1 and TRBJ2-3; the D call may be TRBD1 or TRBD2 (5 bases each). Per the germline V gene, CDR1 is DFQATT and CDR2 is SNEGSKA (reference sequence). V was shortened by 3 bases and J by 1 base, with 8 bases between the two germline ends. The CDR3 contains 13 residues.

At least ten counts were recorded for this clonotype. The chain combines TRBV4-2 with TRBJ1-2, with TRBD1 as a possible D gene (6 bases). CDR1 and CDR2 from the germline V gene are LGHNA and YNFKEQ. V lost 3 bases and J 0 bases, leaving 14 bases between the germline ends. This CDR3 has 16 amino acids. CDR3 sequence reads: CASSQPTGTTNYGYTF. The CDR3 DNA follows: TGTGCCAGCAGCCAGCCAACAGGGACCACTAACTATGGCTACACCTTC.

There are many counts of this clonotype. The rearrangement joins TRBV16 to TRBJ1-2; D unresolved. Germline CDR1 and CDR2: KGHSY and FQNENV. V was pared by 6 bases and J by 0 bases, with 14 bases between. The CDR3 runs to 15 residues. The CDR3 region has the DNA TGTGCCAGCAGGGGAGAGTCTTACTCTAACTATGGCTACACCTTC. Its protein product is CASRGESYSNYGYTF. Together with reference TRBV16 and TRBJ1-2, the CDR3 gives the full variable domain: GEEVAQTPKHLVRGEGQKAKLYCAPIKGHSYVFWYQQVLKNEFKFLISFQNENVFDETGMPKERFSAKCLPNSPCSLEIQATKLEDSAVYFCASRGESYSNYGYTFGSGTRLTVV.

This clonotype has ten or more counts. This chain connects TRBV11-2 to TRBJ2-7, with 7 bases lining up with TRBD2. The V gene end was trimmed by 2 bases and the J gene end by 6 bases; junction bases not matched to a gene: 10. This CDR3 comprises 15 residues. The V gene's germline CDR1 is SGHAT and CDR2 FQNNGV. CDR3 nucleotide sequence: TGTGCCAGCAGCTTAAGCGGCGGGAGTGGTCGCGAGCAGTACTTC. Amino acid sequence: CASSLSGGSGREQYF.

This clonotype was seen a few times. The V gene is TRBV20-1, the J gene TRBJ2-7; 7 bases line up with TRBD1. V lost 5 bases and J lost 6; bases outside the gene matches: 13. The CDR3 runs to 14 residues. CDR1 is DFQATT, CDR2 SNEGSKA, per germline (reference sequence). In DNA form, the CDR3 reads TGCAGTGCTCGCCGACAGGGACGTGTAGGCGAGCAGTACTTC. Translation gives CSARRQGRVGEQYF.

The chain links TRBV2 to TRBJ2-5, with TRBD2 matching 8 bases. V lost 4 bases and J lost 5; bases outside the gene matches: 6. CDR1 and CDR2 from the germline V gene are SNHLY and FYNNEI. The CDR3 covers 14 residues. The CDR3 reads CASSGAGVDETQYF. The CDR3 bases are TGTGCCAGCAGTGGAGCGGGAGTGGATGAGACCCAGTACTTC.

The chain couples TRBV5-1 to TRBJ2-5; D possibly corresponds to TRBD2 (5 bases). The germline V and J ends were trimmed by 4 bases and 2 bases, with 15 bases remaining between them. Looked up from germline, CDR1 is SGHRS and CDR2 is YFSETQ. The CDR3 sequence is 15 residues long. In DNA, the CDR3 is TGCGCCAGCAGCCCGGGAAGCTTCGGTCAAGAGACCCAGTACTTC. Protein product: CASSPGSFGQETQYF. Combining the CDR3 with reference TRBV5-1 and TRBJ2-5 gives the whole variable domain KAGVTQTPRYLIKTRGQQVTLSCSPISGHRSVSWYQQTPGQGLQFLFEYFSETQRNKGNFPGRFSGRQFSNSRSEMNVSTLELGDSALYLCASSPGSFGQETQYFGPGTRLLVL.

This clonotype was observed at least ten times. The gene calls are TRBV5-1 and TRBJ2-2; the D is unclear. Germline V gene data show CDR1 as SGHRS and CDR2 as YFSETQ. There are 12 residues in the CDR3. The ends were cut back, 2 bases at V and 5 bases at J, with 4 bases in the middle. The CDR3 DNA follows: TGCGCCAGCAGCTTCCAAACCGGGGAGCTGTTTTTT. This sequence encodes CASSFQTGELFF.

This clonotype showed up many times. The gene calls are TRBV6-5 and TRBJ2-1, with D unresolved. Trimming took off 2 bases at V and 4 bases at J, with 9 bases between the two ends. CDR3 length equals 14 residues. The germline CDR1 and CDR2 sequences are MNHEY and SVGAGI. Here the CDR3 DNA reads TGTGCCAGCAGTTACCCACGTGAATACAATGAGCAGTTCTTC. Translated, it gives CASSYPREYNEQFF.

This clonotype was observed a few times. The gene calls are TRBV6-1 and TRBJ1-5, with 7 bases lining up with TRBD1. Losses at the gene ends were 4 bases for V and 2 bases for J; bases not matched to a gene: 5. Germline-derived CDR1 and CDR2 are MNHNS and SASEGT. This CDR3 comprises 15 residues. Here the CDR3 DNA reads TGTGCCAGCAGTGGGGAGGGGGCGCGCAATCAGCCCCAGCATTTT. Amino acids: CASSGEGARNQPQHF.

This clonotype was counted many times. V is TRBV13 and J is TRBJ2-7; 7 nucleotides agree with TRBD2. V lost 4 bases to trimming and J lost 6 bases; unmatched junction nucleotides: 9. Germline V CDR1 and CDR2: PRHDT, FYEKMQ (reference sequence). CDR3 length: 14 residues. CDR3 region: CASSSKRRLAEQYF. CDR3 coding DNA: TGTGCCAGCAGCTCGAAGCGGCGACTAGCCGAGCAGTACTTC.

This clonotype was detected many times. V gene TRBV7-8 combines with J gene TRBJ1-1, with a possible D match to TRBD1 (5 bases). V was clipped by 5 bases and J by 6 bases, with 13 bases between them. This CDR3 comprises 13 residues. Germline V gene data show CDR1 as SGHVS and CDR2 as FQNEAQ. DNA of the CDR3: TGTGCCAGCAGCCTTCCGGGGGACTCTGAAGCTTTCTTT. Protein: CASSLPGDSEAFF.

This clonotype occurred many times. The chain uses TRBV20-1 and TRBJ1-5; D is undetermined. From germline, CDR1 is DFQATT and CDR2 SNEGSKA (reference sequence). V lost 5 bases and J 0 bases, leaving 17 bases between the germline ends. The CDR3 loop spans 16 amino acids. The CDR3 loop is CSAFQRWGNSNQPQHF. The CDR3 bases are TGCAGTGCTTTCCAACGGTGGGGAAATAGCAATCAGCCCCAGCATTTT.

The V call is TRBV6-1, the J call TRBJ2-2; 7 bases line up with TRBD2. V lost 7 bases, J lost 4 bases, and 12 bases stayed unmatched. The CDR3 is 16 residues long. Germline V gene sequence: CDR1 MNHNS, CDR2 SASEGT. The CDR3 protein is CASNPRGGASTGELFF. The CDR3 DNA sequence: TGTGCCAGCAATCCTAGGGGAGGGGCGAGCACCGGGGAGCTGTTTTTT.